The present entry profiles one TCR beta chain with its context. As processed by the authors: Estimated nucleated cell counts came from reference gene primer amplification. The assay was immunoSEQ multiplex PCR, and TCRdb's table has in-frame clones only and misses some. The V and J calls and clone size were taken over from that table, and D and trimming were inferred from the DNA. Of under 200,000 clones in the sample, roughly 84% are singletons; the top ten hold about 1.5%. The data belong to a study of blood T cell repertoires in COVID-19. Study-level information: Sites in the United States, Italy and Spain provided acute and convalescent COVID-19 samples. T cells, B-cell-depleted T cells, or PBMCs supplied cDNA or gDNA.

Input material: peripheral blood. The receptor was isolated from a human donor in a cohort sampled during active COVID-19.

The CDR3 nucleotides read TGTGCCAGTAGTATCCTCGGTGGGGAGGGGATATTTCAGCCCCAGCATTTT. Protein: CASSILGGEGIFQPQHF. This chain uses TRBV19 with TRBJ1-5; tentatively, D is TRBD1 (5 bases). This CDR3 has 17 residues. V dropped 3 bases and J dropped 6 bases, with 21 bases sitting between them. CDR1 is LNHDA, CDR2 SQIVND, per germline (reference sequence).